The TCR beta chain under discussion was sequenced for a study of T cell responses to AZD1222 COVID-19 vaccine. Study-level findings and limits: Just a handful of AZD1222 recipients were seropositive at baseline. Mostly white British, mostly female donors; authors suggested clonal diversity may be underestimated. Following two doses of AZD1222, Spike-specific TCR breadth and depth rose. Repertoires were obtained solely post-peak T cell response.

Sequencing used immunoSEQ multiplex PCR; TCRdb keeps in-frame clones, though not all of them. Seen here are more than 60,000 clones, roughly 87% observed once, and the top ten hold roughly 18%. A remark on this clone: The antigen is not known.

This CDR3 contains 16 residues. The sequence came from an adult who received the AZD1222 COVID-19 vaccine. The specimen comprised peripheral blood, sampled 28 days after the second AZD1222 dose. The chain combines TRBV21-1 with TRBJ1-6. TRBV21-1 is a pseudogene locus. The CDR3 region is CASSKAVDSYNSPLHF. The CDR3 nucleotides read TGTGCCAGCAGCAAAGCCGTGGACTCCTATAATTCACCCCTCCACTTT.